This TCR beta chain was retrieved from a study of beta chain features in type 1 diabetes. A heparinised blood draw that averaged about 100 mL was obtained once from each donor. The authors reverse transcribed all of the isolated RNA, so sequencing captured expressed TCRB transcripts. The protocol was immunoSEQ multiplex PCR, while the TCRdb copy is restricted to in-frame clones and leaves out a portion. This sample has about 700,000 clones, with about an eighth found just once. This clone has more than one count but fewer than ten. What it binds is unknown. General study results and limits: A moderate, significant TCRB CDR3 shortening appeared in type 1 diabetes across four CD4+ subsets. Type 1 diabetes patients had VDJ junctions that carried fewer insertions and more deletions. Whether TCRB rearrangement is influenced by HLA type went unresolved here. Over-representation of high TCR-expressing cells was a possible consequence of cDNA sequencing.

This TCR was recovered from a man younger than 35 with type 1 diabetes. Sequencing was performed on naive CD4+ T cells from blood.

CDR3 loop: CASTPASGQGNTGELFF. CDR3 sequence (DNA): TGTGCCAGTACCCCCGCCTCAGGTCAAGGGAACACCGGGGAGCTGTTTTTT. The gene calls are TRBV19 and TRBJ2-2; D is ambiguous. V lost 7 bases, J lost 1 base, and 19 bases lay in between. Germline V CDR1 and CDR2: LNHDA, SQIVND (reference sequence). This CDR3 spans 17 amino acids.